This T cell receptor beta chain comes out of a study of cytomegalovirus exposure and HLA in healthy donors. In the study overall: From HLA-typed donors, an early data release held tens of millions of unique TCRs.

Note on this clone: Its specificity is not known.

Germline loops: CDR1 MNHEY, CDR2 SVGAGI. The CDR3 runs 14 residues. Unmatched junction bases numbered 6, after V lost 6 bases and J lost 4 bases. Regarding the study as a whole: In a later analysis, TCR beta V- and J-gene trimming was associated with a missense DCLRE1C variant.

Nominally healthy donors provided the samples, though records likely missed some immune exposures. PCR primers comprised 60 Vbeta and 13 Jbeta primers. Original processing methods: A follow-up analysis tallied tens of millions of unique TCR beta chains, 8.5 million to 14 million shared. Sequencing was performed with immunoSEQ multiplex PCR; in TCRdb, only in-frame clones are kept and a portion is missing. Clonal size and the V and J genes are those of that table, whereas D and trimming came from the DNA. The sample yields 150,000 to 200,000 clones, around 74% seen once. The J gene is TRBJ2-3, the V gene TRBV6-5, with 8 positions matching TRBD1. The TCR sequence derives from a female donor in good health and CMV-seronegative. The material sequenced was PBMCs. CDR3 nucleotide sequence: TGTGCCAGCAGCAAGACAGGGGAGGCAGATACGCAGTATTTT. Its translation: CASSKTGEADTQYF.